This TCR beta chain was retrieved from a study of shared clonotypes between healthy human individuals. Genomic DNA per cell subset filled all wells of several immunoSEQ plates. Profiled with immunoSEQ multiplex PCR; TCRdb holds only in-frame clones, not every one. The sample includes around 1.9 million clones, under 95% of them seen just once. Unmatched junction bases numbered 3, after V lost 2 bases and J lost 5 bases. CDR1 is SQVTM, CDR2 ANQGSEA, per germline. This CDR3 has 12 amino acids. It was CD45RO-negative cells, positively selected for CCR7, that made up naive CD8 cells, with terminally differentiated effector memory CD45RA+ cells excluded.

Sequencing was performed on naive CD8+ T cells from PBMCs. The TCR comes from a man between 18 and 29 years old in good health. Some clones in this sample may be carry-over from other donors' samples. The chain is built from TRBV29-1 and TRBJ2-7, with TRBD2 identical over 7 bases. DNA of the CDR3: TGCAGCGTTGAACTGAGCGGGGACGAGCAGTACTTC. Translation gives CSVELSGDEQYF.